This T cell receptor (beta chain) was documented in a study of CD8 T cells in ankylosing spondylitis. TCRdb itself ran the 5' RACE reads through MiXCR, one entry per CDR3 protein. The profile shows 450,000 to 550,000 distinct CDR3 sequences, approximately 5% of them singletons. This clonotype occurred many times. The antigen remains unidentified. Whole-study findings and limits: As reported, disease-linked clones showed significant enrichment in matched ankylosing spondylitis synovial fluid. For ankylosing spondylitis blood, a TCR beta motif of 8 or 9 highly homologous variants appeared characteristic. Past research had described some motif variants in reactive arthritis synovial fluid and blood.

Germline CDR1 LGHNA, CDR2 YNFKEQ. This CDR3 has 16 amino acids. J lost 5 bases, V lost 3 bases, and 10 bases had no gene match. The sequenced material came from blood, either unsorted or a sorted T cell fraction (not recorded which). This TCR derives from a male donor with ankylosing spondylitis. V and J are TRBV4-2 and TRBJ1-1; TRBD1 matches at 9 bases. The CDR3 DNA reads as TGTGCCAGCAGCCAGGGGCCGACAGGGGGATGGACTGAAGCTTTCTTT. Translated: CASSQGPTGGWTEAFF.